Listed here is a single T cell receptor (beta chain). Some clones are missing from TCRdb's copy, which holds only in-frame ones; the method was immunoSEQ multiplex PCR. Here the sample spans hundreds of thousands of clones, around 87% being singletons. The data are from a study of shared T cell receptors in the human thymus. The CDR3 contains 13 residues. CDR1 is GTSNPN, CDR2 SVGIG, per germline (reference sequence). Trimming took off 0 bases at V and 10 bases at J, with 13 bases between the two ends. The data also belong to a second study, concerning human thymus T cells. That source adds: Thymic resections from corrective heart surgery supplied the tissue. A high degree of thymic repertoire overlap among unrelated individuals was reported in related research.

The sequence was collected from a boy under two years old with a congenital heart defect. The chain recombines TRBV30 with TRBJ2-1; D may be TRBD2 (5 bases). Sequenced material: thymocytes. The CDR3 sequence: CAWSVNEAAEQFF. DNA for the CDR3: TGTGCCTGGAGTGTAAACGAAGCGGCCGAGCAGTTCTTC.